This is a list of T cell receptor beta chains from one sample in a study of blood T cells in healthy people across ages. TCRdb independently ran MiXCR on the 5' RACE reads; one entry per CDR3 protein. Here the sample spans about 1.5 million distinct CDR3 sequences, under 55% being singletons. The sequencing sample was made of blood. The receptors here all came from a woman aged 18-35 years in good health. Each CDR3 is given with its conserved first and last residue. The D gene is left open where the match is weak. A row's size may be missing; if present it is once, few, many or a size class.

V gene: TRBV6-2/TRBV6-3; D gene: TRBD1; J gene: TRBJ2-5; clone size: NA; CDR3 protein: CASSHPTGTLETQYF; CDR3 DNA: TGTGCCAGCAGCCACCCGACAGGGACGTTGGAGACCCAGTACTTC
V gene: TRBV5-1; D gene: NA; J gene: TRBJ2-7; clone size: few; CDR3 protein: CASRDTIYEQYF; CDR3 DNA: TGCGCCAGCAGGGACACGATCTACGAGCAGTACTTC
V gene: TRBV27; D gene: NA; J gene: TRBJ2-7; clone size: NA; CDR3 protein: CASTGPESFNEQYF; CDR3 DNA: TGTGCCAGCACCGGGCCGGAGAGTTTCAATGAGCAGTACTTC
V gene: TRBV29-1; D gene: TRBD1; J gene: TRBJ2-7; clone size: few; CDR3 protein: CSVGQGDSYEQYF; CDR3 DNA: TGCAGCGTTGGACAGGGGGACTCCTACGAGCAGTACTTC
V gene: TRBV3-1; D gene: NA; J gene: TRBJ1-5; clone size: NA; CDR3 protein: CASSIRGTNQPQHF; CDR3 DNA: TGTGCCAGCAGCATCCGGGGTACCAATCAGCCCCAGCATTTT
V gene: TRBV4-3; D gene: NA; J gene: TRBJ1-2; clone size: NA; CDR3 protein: CASSQDVGGTNYGYTF; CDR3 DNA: TGCGCCAGCAGCCAAGATGTAGGTGGTACTAACTATGGCTACACCTTC
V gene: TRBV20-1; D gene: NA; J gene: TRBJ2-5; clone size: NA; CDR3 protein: CSARDTALQETQYF; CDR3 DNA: TGCAGTGCGCGGGACACTGCCCTTCAAGAGACCCAGTACTTC
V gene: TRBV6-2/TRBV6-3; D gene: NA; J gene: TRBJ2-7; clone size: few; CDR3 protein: CASSLLSAAEQYF; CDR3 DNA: TGTGCCAGCAGCCTTCTCTCCGCCGCCGAGCAGTACTTC
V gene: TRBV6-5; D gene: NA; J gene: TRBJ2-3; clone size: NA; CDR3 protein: CASSSRGGSEDTQYF; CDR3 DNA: TGTGCCAGCAGCAGTAGGGGGGGCAGCGAAGATACGCAGTATTTT
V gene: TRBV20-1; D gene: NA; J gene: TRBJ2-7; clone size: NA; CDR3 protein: CSARGRGWGEQYF; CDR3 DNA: TGCAGTGCTAGGGGACGTGGTTGGGGCGAGCAGTACTTC
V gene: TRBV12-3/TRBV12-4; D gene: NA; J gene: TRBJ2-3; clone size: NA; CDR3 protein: CASNIGTLSTDTQYF; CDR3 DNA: TGTGCCAGCAATATTGGGACACTTAGCACAGATACGCAGTATTTT
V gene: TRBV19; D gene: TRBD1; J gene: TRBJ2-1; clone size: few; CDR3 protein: CASSHQGAGRQRAEQFF; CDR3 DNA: TGTGCCAGTAGCCATCAGGGGGCTGGGCGGCAGAGGGCTGAGCAGTTCTTC
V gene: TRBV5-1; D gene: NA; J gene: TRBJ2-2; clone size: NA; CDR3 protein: CASSLFAQNTGELFF; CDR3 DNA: TGCGCCAGCAGCTTGTTTGCACAGAACACCGGGGAGCTGTTTTTT
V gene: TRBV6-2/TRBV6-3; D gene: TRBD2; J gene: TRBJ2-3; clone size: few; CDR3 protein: CASRGDSGSRTDTQYF; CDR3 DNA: TGTGCCAGCCGAGGTGATAGCGGGAGCAGAACAGATACGCAGTATTTT
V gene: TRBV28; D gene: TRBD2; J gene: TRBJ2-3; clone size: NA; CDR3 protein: CASSPSQAGSRDTQYF; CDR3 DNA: TGTGCCAGCAGTCCTTCCCAAGCGGGAAGTAGAGATACGCAGTATTTT
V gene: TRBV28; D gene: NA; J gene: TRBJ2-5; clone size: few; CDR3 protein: CASSSQTGALETQYF; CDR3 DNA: TGTGCCAGCAGTTCCCAAACGGGGGCCCTAGAGACCCAGTACTTC
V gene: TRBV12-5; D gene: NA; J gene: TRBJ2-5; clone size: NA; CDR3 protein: CASGSGAGFQETQYF; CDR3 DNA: TGTGCTAGTGGTTCCGGGGCAGGCTTCCAAGAGACCCAGTACTTC
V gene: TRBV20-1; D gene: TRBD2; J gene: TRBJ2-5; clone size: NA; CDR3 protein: CSARSVVAGETQYF; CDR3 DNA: TGCAGTGCTAGGTCGGTGGTAGCGGGAGAGACCCAGTACTTC
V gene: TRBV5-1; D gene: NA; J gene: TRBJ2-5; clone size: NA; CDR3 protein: CASSLVRTTQETQYF; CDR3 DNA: TGCGCCAGCAGCCTTGTACGGACCACCCAAGAGACCCAGTACTTC
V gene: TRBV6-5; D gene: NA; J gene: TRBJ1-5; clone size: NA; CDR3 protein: CASRRTEGFLQHF; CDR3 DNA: TGTGCCAGCAGACGGACAGAGGGGTTTCTCCAGCATTTT
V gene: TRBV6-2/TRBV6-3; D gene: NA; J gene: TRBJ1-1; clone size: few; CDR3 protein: CASSSPGRANTEAFF; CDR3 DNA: TGTGCCAGCAGCTCCCCGGGGAGGGCGAACACTGAAGCTTTCTTT
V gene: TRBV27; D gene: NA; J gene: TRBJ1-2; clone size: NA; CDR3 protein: CASSFWDNRDGYTF; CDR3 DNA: TGTGCCAGCAGTTTCTGGGACAACCGAGATGGCTACACCTTC
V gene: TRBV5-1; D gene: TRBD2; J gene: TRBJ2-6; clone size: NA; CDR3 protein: CASSWGSGSSPGANVLTF; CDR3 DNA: TGCGCCAGCAGCTGGGGTAGCGGGAGCTCCCCTGGGGCCAACGTCCTGACTTTC
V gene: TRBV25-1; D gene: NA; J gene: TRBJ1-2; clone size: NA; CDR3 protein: CASSETGRFYGYTF; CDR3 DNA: TGTGCCAGCAGTGAGACAGGAAGATTCTATGGCTACACCTTC
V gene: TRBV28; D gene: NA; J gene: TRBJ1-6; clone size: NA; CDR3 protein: CASSLWGKNNSPLHF; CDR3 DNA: TGTGCCAGCAGTTTGTGGGGAAAGAATAATTCACCCCTCCACTTT
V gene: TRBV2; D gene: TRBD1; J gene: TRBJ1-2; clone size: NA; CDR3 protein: CASRRTGIGDYGYTF; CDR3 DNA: TGTGCCAGCAGGAGGACAGGGATCGGGGACTATGGCTACACCTTC
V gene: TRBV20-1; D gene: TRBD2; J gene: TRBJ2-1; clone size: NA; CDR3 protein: CSAAGTSGGRDEQFF; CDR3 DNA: TGCAGTGCGGCCGGGACTAGCGGAGGGAGGGATGAGCAGTTCTTC